This T cell receptor beta chain was recovered during a study of OX40 agonist ivuxolimab in advanced cancers. Study-level points and caveats: Nonresponders included some who also had low normalized T-cell clonal expansion. CD8+ T cells (on average) carried more expanded clones than CD4+ T cells.

The table came from immunoSEQ multiplex PCR; TCRdb's copy has only in-frame clones and leaves some out. The sample lists 100,000 to 110,000 clones, 89% occurring once. Regarding this clone: As yet, its antigen is unknown.

This TCR was recovered from an adult with an advanced solid tumor such as melanoma, head and neck, liver or kidney cancer. Sequenced material: CD4+ or CD8+ T cells sorted from blood, taken in a trial of the OX40 agonist ivuxolimab.

The CDR3 loop is CASSELTGEGYTF. Written as DNA, the CDR3 is TGCGCCAGCAGTGAATTGACAGGGGAGGGCTACACCTTC. This chain connects TRBV10-2 to TRBJ1-2; 8 bases are a match to TRBD1. Germline CDR1 and CDR2: WSHSY and SAAADI. V was pared by 3 bases and J by 8 bases, with 5 bases of the junction left unmatched. This CDR3 spans 13 amino acids.